This T cell receptor beta chain was sequenced in a study of human T cells and chemical hapten exposure. For the study at large: Sensitization applied 2% DPC to roughly 2 cm by roughly 2 cm of upper inner arm skin. Weekly diphenylcyclopropenone doses were given to patients' scalps across the roughly 22-week study. Points from the study as a whole: As the donors had alopecia, their immune response may differ from healthy people's.

Of note for this clonotype: Its antigen is unidentified.

The time point is: pre-sensitization, week 0. Regarding treatment: therapeutic diphenylcyclopropenone sensitization with weekly scalp DPC. From the RACE reads, TCRdb called clonotypes with MiXCR, one entry per CDR3 protein. The sample shows roughly 260,000 distinct CDR3 sequences, approximately 8.6% of them seen only once. The CDR3 runs 15 residues. Trimming removed 5 bases from V and 4 bases from J; junction bases left unmatched: 7. The germline gives CDR1 KGHSH, CDR2 LQKENI. The TCR was taken from a woman between 40 and 55 years old with alopecia areata. Some clones in this sample may be carry-over from other donors' samples. This material consisted of whole blood, taken in connection with sensitization to the hapten diphenylcyclopropenone (DPC). The gene calls are TRBV18 and TRBJ1-2, with TRBD1 matching over 10 bases. The CDR3 loop is CASSSGTGASYGYTF. In DNA form, the CDR3 reads TGTGCCAGCTCATCAGGGACAGGGGCGTCCTATGGCTACACCTTC.